The source of this T cell receptor beta chain is a study of T cell responses to AZD1222 COVID-19 vaccine. CDR3 length: 14 amino acids. V shed 1 base and J shed 2 bases, with 9 bases lying between them. Germline V gives CDR1 SGHRS, CDR2 YFSETQ. Generated by immunoSEQ multiplex PCR, the TCRdb table keeps only in-frame clones and is missing some. The table lists tens of thousands of clones, under 95% of them singletons. The sequencing used peripheral blood, collected on day 0 of AZD1222 vaccination. This receptor was obtained from an adult in good health. The chain couples TRBV5-1 to TRBJ1-1; D is unclear. The CDR3 DNA reads TGCGCCAGCAGCTTGCGGCCGCAAAACACTGAAGCTTTCTTT. This gives the protein CASSLRPQNTEAFF.